This note documents a single T cell receptor beta chain sequence. Its recognized antigen is unknown. No much larger clone is present one base from it, and per-base qualities are unavailable. The sample is drawn from a study of Ad26.COV2.S vaccination and SARS-CoV-2 variants (dated by TCRdb to the early 2020s). For context, the study as a whole: Sequencing of the TCRbeta repertoire served to evaluate the specificity and breadth of SARS-CoV-2-reactive T cell receptors following Ad26.COV2.S vaccination. A total of approximately 30 samples were included in the TCR-sequenced set, comprising around 20 Ad26.COV2.S vaccine recipients, 5 placebo recipients and 8 SARS-CoV-2 convalescent individuals.

General study outcomes and caveats: Ad26.COV2.S recipients had higher spike-specific TCR breadth than placebo recipients (P = 0.0014). Substantial breadth of spike-specific CD8+ and CD4+ T cell responses was reported after vaccination. Vaccine and placebo recipients had similar non-spike TCR breadth, a finding consistent with the vaccine containing only spike. According to the authors, total T cell responses may have been underestimated by the TCR breadth and depth analyses.

Explained via the paper, the time point label denotes: individuals recovered from natural SARS-CoV-2 infection. The germline V gene gives CDR1 as SGHTS and CDR2 as YDEGEE. The CDR3 goes from the cysteine to the phenylalanine over 14 residues. The entry retains the CDR3 DNA only, 42 bases that are in frame from base 1. Trimming removed 7 bases from V and 4 bases from J, leaving 14 bases between the germline ends. The immunoSEQ Assay was the method used to sequence TCRbeta CDR3 regions. After extraction, genomic DNA underwent amplification by bias-controlled multiplex PCR, followed by high-throughput sequencing. As for the original processing: To quantify the absolute abundance of every unique TCRbeta CDR3 region, sequences were collapsed and filtered. T cell fraction was estimated by normalization of TCRbeta template counts to usable DNA, with usable DNA being measured through amplification of reference genes present in all nucleated cells. Repertoire TCRs were annotated as SARS-CoV-2-specific by exact matching of V gene, CDR3 amino acid sequence and J gene to a known reactive TCR set. The reference SARS-CoV-2 TCR set was obtained from MIRA and was filtered for enrichment in COVID-19-positive ImmuneCODE repertoires, whereby public or cross-reactive TCRs were removed. Using the MIRA antigens, annotated TCRs were further analysed by specific ORF or by position within an ORF. Breadth was defined as annotated unique rearrangements over total unique productive rearrangements; depth was the summed frequency of those rearrangements. Group comparisons of TCR breadth used two-sided Wilcoxon rank-sum tests. TCRdb carries this immuneACCESS record with in-frame sequences only. Its versions omit some clonotypes, under half of them owing to an unresolved V gene in the studies checked, with the rest unexplained. D and trimming come from the DNA, and the V and J calls and clone size come from that table. Present in this sample are around 170,000 clones, roughly nine tenths of which were seen just once. Of the sample, 4.5% to 7.5% falls within the top ten clones.

Recombination joined TRBV5-8 with TRBJ2-2; perhaps TRBD2 is the D gene, with 5 bases matching. The material sequenced was peripheral blood, taken after recovery from COVID-19. The clonotype comes from a human donor who had recovered from COVID-19. The CDR3 region reads CASGTERVTGELFF. At the DNA level, the sequence is TGTGCCAGCGGAACAGAGAGGGTCACCGGGGAGCTGTTTTTT.